This T cell receptor (beta chain) was sequenced for a study of cytomegalovirus exposure and HLA in healthy donors. Findings of the study overall: About 87% or about 30% of the time was how often most TCR beta V segments were productive, according to an earlier analysis. TCR beta sequences numbering about 17,000 were associated with HLA alleles at 0.05 false discovery rate in a later analysis.

In regard to this clone: Its target is unknown.

This PCR relied on a set of 60 Vbeta primers and 13 Jbeta primers. Method: immunoSEQ multiplex PCR; TCRdb's copy keeps in-frame clones and lacks some. Among about 200,000 clones, around 82% were seen once, and the ten largest hold roughly 3%. The germline V gene has CDR1 SGHKS and CDR2 YYEKEE (reference sequence). Trimming cost V 7 bases and J 7 bases, with 17 bases left between them. This CDR3 is built from 13 residues. This sequence originates from a woman under 40 in good health and CMV-seronegative. Sequencing was performed on PBMCs. This chain joins TRBV5-5 and TRBJ1-1, with D possibly being TRBD1 (5 bases). DNA of the CDR3: TGTGCCAGCCAAGCGGGGGTCAATAATGAAGCTTTCTTT. Translation: CASQAGVNNEAFF.